Here is one TCR beta chain with its context. TCRdb keeps only in-frame clones here, not all; method: immunoSEQ multiplex PCR. The sample includes around 69,000 clones, 90% to 95% of them seen just once. The CDR3 contains 16 residues. V shed 7 bases, J shed 8 bases, and the junction held 14 bases outside the gene matches. The germline gives CDR1 MGHRA, CDR2 YSYEKL. This sample is part of a study of T cell changes during pregnancy in multiple sclerosis. The TCR sequence derives from a female donor with multiple sclerosis, enrolled in a pregnancy study. The chain has TRBV4-1 and TRBJ2-1; 10 nucleotides align to TRBD2. The specimen comprised CD8+ T cells from peripheral blood mononuclear cells, sampled before pregnancy. The CDR3 coding sequence is TGCGCCAGCAAGAACCGGGAGCGGGGGGGAGGGGATGAGCAGTTCTTC. Translated, it gives CASKNRERGGGDEQFF.